This T cell receptor beta chain was profiled in a study of CD8 T cells in ankylosing spondylitis. Overall study findings and caveats: Disease-associated clones were reportedly significantly overrepresented in matched ankylosing spondylitis synovial fluid. Made up of several highly homologous variants, a TCR beta motif appeared characteristic of ankylosing spondylitis blood.

The table lists this clonotype with many counts. Antigen unknown. The V gene end was trimmed by 3 bases and the J gene end by 7 bases; junction bases not matched to a gene: 6. The CDR3 has 15 residues. A quantitative 5'-RACE method, one with molecular barcodes, was used to make TCR beta libraries. A single record per CDR3 protein comes from TCRdb applying MiXCR to the 5' RACE reads. There are about 320,000 distinct CDR3 sequences in the sample; approximately 10% occur only once, and more than 7% lies in the top ten. This rearrangement joins TRBV12-3 or TRBV12-4 to TRBJ1-6, with 7 nucleotides matching TRBD1. The sequencing sample was made of blood, either unsorted or a sorted T cell fraction (not recorded which). This receptor was taken from a female donor with ankylosing spondylitis or in good health (not recorded which). The CDR3 loop reads CASSFRRDRNSPLHF. The CDR3 nucleotides are TGTGCCAGCAGTTTTCGCCGGGACAGAAATTCACCCCTCCACTTT.